This T cell receptor (beta chain) came from a study of CD8+ T cells in alopecia areata (dated by TCRdb to 2016 to 2018). For the study in its entirety: The treated patients, all with moderate-to-severe alopecia areata, were enrolled in an open-label pilot trial of oral tofacitinib given at 5 to 10 mg twice daily. RNA came from the PAXgene miRNA kit for fixed scalp, the miRNeasy kit for PBMCs, and the RNeasy kit for mouse skin. Biopsies were taken from tofacitinib-treated patients at baseline and at 4 and 24 weeks of treatment, and a later scalp biopsy was taken in several of the tofacitinib-treated patients. Clonality in the scalp was compared among normal scalp (n=4), patchy alopecia areata scalp (n=8), and alopecia totalis/universalis scalp (n=8). Patients received tofacitinib for 6 to 18 months and were then followed off drug for 6 months to check for delayed response and recurrence. Human TCRbeta sequencing covered scalp tissue and sorted CD4+ and CD8+ peripheral blood T cells from patchy and totalis/universalis alopecia areata patients and healthy controls. In both human patients and the C3H/HeJ mouse model, the study applied high-throughput TCRbeta sequencing to look at T cell clonal expansion in alopecia areata. TCRbeta CDR3 regions were amplified by immunoSEQ multiplex PCR using 35 Vbeta forward and 13 Jbeta reverse primers.

The CDR3 runs 18 residues from the cysteine to the phenylalanine. Only CDR3 DNA is held: 54 bases, read in frame from base 1. CDR1 is given as SGHNT and CDR2 as YENEEA, both from the germline V gene. At the junction V is shortened by 5 bases and J by 2 bases; bases outside the gene matches: 13. The protocol used for the library was the immunoSEQ multiplex PCR assay. RNA was extracted from all samples and reverse transcribed into cDNA as template for TCR sequencing. First-strand cDNA was synthesized using SuperScript III with a 2:1 mix of oligo-dT and random hexamers. A synthetic immune receptor repertoire was used to measure amplification bias, and any remaining bias was corrected computationally. Under the source paper's analysis protocol: Raw reads were preprocessed to remove errors, and CDR3 was defined by IMGT conventions from the conserved cysteine to phenylalanine. Clonality was computed as 1 minus the Shannon entropy, with the entropy normalized by log2 of the number of productive unique TCRs. Scalp TCRbeta sequences were cross-referenced with sorted blood CD4 and CD8 repertoires so that the CD4 or CD8 identity of scalp clones could be inferred. Sourced from immuneACCESS, this table was stored by TCRdb with only in-frame sequences that have V and J called. A share of the clones is absent; for the studies checked, an unresolved V gene accounts for under half, and the remainder has no known explanation. V and J calls plus clone size are reproduced from that table; the DNA served to infer D and trimming. The sample profile shows over 95,000 clones; more than 35% of them were found once. 1.3% of the sample lies in the top ten.

Peripheral blood and lesional scalp punch biopsies were obtained from patients with alopecia areata. PBMCs were isolated by density centrifugation and stained for CD3, CD4 and CD8, and CD4+ and CD8+ T cells were sorted on a FACSAria. On this clone itself: What antigen it recognizes has not been identified. No much larger clone exists at a distance of one base, and base qualities are not known.

The investigation overall reported the following: TCR sequences shared between patients were less clear than in mice, possibly partly because of HLA diversity in the patient population. Lesional scalp, especially in alopecia totalis/universalis, showed higher clonality and more expanded CD8+ clones than normal scalp, suggesting antigenic drive. Scalp TCR repertoire analysis is complicated because resident alphabeta T cells in normal human skin are also sequenced, whereas mouse skin is dominated by gammadelta T cells.

The sample comprised CD4+ T cells sorted from blood. The TCR sequence derives from a human donor with alopecia areata. The chain uses TRBV11-3 and TRBJ2-2; 8 bases in the middle match TRBD1. The CDR3 protein sequence reads: CASSLGRRDRSNTGELFF. The DNA sequence reads TGTGCCAGCAGCCTGGGAAGGCGGGACAGGAGTAACACCGGGGAGCTGTTTTTT.